Following are 27 T cell receptor beta chains from one sample sequenced in a study of T cell responses to AZD1222 COVID-19 vaccine. Only in-frame clones appear in the TCRdb table, and some are missing; sequencing was by immunoSEQ multiplex PCR. The sample lists roughly 120,000 clones, about 92% occurring once. The sample in question was peripheral blood, obtained on day 0 of AZD1222 vaccination. These receptors all stem from an adult in good health.

The V and J genes are TRBV28 and TRBJ2-5; D may be TRBD2 (6 bases). The CDR3 extends over 14 amino acids. V was trimmed by 5 bases and J by 5 bases, leaving 15 bases between them. CDR1 and CDR2 from the germline V gene are MDHEN and SYDVKM. The CDR3 DNA reads TGTGCCAGCAGTCCCGACCGGAGGGAGGAGACCCAGTACTTC. Its protein product is CASSPDRREETQYF.

This clone was counted a single time. V usage is TRBV2 and J usage is TRBJ1-5; D call uncertain. The CDR3 spans 16 residues. Trimming took 5 bases from V and 0 from J, leaving 14 bases between them. Looked up from germline, CDR1 is SNHLY and CDR2 is FYNNEI. This CDR3 reads CASSYLAAYSNQPQHF. The CDR3 DNA follows: TGTGCCAGCAGTTATTTAGCCGCATATAGCAATCAGCCCCAGCATTTT.

The chain couples TRBV21-1 to TRBJ2-7; no DNA check was done on the table's D call, TRBD2. TRBV21-1 is shown as a pseudogene. The CDR3 is 15 amino acids. The CDR3 coding sequence is TGTGCCAGCAACAAACTCGGCGGTACTATTCGTTGGCAGTACTTC. It encodes CASNKLGGTIRWQYF.

This chain uses TRBV6-2 or TRBV6-3 with TRBJ1-2; D unclear. Germline-derived CDR1 and CDR2 are MNHEY and SVGEGT. V was trimmed by 6 bases and J by 1 base, leaving 12 bases between them. The CDR3 runs 14 residues. The DNA of the CDR3 is TGTGCCAGCAGCCCCCCTCCGGATAACTATGGCTACACCTTC. This gives the protein CASSPPPDNYGYTF.

This sequence joins TRBV18 and TRBJ1-2, with 7 bases fitting TRBD1. Unmatched junction bases numbered 3, after V lost 3 bases and J lost 2 bases. Germline-derived CDR1 and CDR2 are KGHSH and LQKENI. CDR3 size: 14 residues. The CDR3 spells CASSPGTANYGYTF. For the CDR3, the DNA is TGTGCCAGCTCACCGGGGACAGCCAACTATGGCTACACCTTC.

The genes are TRBV28 and TRBJ1-5, with D possibly being TRBD1 (5 bases). The CDR3 runs 16 residues. Deletions cut 7 bases from V and 0 bases from J, with 16 bases between. Per the germline V gene, CDR1 is MDHEN and CDR2 is SYDVKM. In DNA form, the CDR3 reads TGTGCCAGCACCGTCCAGGGCCTGTATAGCAATCAGCCCCAGCATTTT. It specifies CASTVQGLYSNQPQHF.

The chain has TRBV4-1 and TRBJ1-5, with D uncertain. Trimming left V 2 bases short and J 0 bases short, with 11 bases between. CDR3 size: 16 residues. CDR1 is MGHRA and CDR2 is YSYEKL in the germline V gene. The CDR3 nucleotides are TGCGCCAGCAGCCAAACGGGCGGAAATAGCAATCAGCCCCAGCATTTT. It encodes CASSQTGGNSNQPQHF.

The J gene is TRBJ1-6, the V gene TRBV5-6, with D maybe TRBD1 (6 bases). V gave up 5 bases and J gave up 7 bases, with 16 bases separating them. There are 15 residues in the CDR3. Germline V gene lookup returns CDR1 SGHDT and CDR2 YYEEEE. Written as DNA, the CDR3 is TGTGCCAGCAGTAAACCACAGGGACCAAATTCACCCCTCCACTTT. Its protein is CASSKPQGPNSPLHF.

A few counts support this clone. The chain carries TRBV30 and TRBJ1-1; no reliable D call. The CDR3 has 13 residues. Deletions cut 0 bases from V and 4 bases from J, with 9 bases between. Germline loops: CDR1 GTSNPN, CDR2 SVGIG (reference sequence). The CDR3 DNA follows: TGTGCCTGGAGTGTACGCCTGGGCACTGAAGCTTTCTTT. Translation gives CAWSVRLGTEAFF. Combining the CDR3 with reference TRBV30 and TRBJ1-1 gives the whole variable domain SQTIHQWPATLVQPVGSPLSLECTVEGTSNPNLYWYRQAAGRGLQLLFYSVGIGQISSEVPQNLSASRPQDRQFILSSKKLLLSDSGFYLCAWSVRLGTEAFFGQGTRLTVV.

This sequence joins TRBV11-2 and TRBJ1-3; D ambiguous. This CDR3 spans 16 amino acids. V shed 0 bases and J shed 2 bases, with 11 bases lying between them. Germline V gives CDR1 SGHAT, CDR2 FQNNGV. The CDR3 nucleotides are TGTGCCAGCAGCTTAGACGAGGGAGGGACTGGAAACACCATATATTTT. Protein product: CASSLDEGGTGNTIYF.

This sequence joins TRBV27 and TRBJ2-1; D not certain. CDR1 is MNHEY, CDR2 SMNVEV, per germline (reference sequence). The CDR3 loop spans 11 amino acids. Trimming left V 5 bases short and J 9 bases short, with 8 bases between. The CDR3 here is CASSSAFEQFF. CDR3 in DNA: TGTGCCAGCAGTAGCGCCTTTGAGCAGTTCTTC.

This sequence joins TRBV19 and TRBJ1-1; weak D call: TRBD1 (5 bases). Trimming took off 5 bases at V and 0 bases at J, with 13 bases between the two ends. Germline-derived CDR1 and CDR2 are LNHDA and SQIVND (reference sequence). The CDR3 extends over 15 amino acids. The DNA for the CDR3 is TGTGCCAGTAGTCCTCTGGGGCCTATGAACACTGAAGCTTTCTTT. It yields the protein CASSPLGPMNTEAFF. The complete variable domain, with remaining parts taken from reference TRBV19 and TRBJ1-1, reads DGGITQSPKYLFRKEGQNVTLSCEQNLNHDAMYWYRQDPGQGLRLIYYSQIVNDFQKGDIAEGYSVSREKKESFPLTVTSAQKNPTAFYLCASSPLGPMNTEAFFGQGTRLTVV.

Only one count was recorded for this clone. The chain has TRBV5-1 and TRBJ2-2, with D hard to call. V dropped 0 bases and J dropped 5 bases, with 8 bases sitting between them. The CDR3 length is 14 residues. Germline V gene data show CDR1 as SGHRS and CDR2 as YFSETQ. CDR3 sequence (DNA): TGCGCCAGCAGCTTGGACTCCTTGACCGGGGAGCTGTTTTTT. Its protein product is CASSLDSLTGELFF. The full variable domain, with the rest looked up from reference TRBV5-1 and TRBJ2-2, is KAGVTQTPRYLIKTRGQQVTLSCSPISGHRSVSWYQQTPGQGLQFLFEYFSETQRNKGNFPGRFSGRQFSNSRSEMNVSTLELGDSALYLCASSLDSLTGELFFGEGSRLTVL.

The J gene is TRBJ1-2, the V gene TRBV18; the D is unclear. CDR3 length: 14 residues. V lost 6 bases and J lost 0, with 11 bases in between. CDR1 and CDR2 from the germline V gene are KGHSH and LQKENI. The CDR3 sequence is CASSLRASNYGYTF. The CDR3 region has the DNA TGTGCCAGCTCCCTCCGGGCGTCTAACTATGGCTACACCTTC.

The chain links TRBV28 to TRBJ1-3; D uncertain. V was cut by 8 bases and J by 0 bases, with 17 bases left in between. Germline CDR1 is MDHEN and CDR2 is SYDVKM. This CDR3 comprises 16 residues. The CDR3 DNA reads as TGTGCCAGCGGCGGACCTTCAACTGGCTCTGGAAACACCATATATTTT. Translated: CASGGPSTGSGNTIYF.

J is TRBJ1-2 and V is TRBV12-3 or TRBV12-4, with D perhaps TRBD1 (6 bases). The V end lost 6 bases, the J end lost 8 bases, and 16 bases lay between the germline ends. CDR3 size: 13 residues. The CDR3 loop is CASRGENRDGYTF. The CDR3, as DNA: TGTGCCAGCAGGGGAGAAAACAGGGACGGCTACACCTTC.

V usage is TRBV6-4 and J usage is TRBJ2-3, with D perhaps matching TRBD1 (5 bases). The germline gives CDR1 MRHNA, CDR2 SNTAGT. Trimming took 0 bases from V and 2 from J, leaving 6 bases between them. The CDR3 extends over 14 amino acids. In DNA form, the CDR3 reads TGTGCCAGCAGTGACTCGACAGACACAGATACGCAGTATTTT. It is translated as CASSDSTDTDTQYF.

This chain uses TRBV28 with TRBJ2-7; the match to TRBD1 covers 8 bases. The V gene end was trimmed by 4 bases and the J gene end by 4 bases; junction bases not matched to a gene: 6. CDR3 size: 14 residues. The V gene's germline CDR1 is MDHEN and CDR2 SYDVKM. The CDR3 nucleotides read TGTGCCAGCAGTTCCCCAGGACAGGGTTACGAGCAGTACTTC. It codes for CASSSPGQGYEQYF.

The J gene is TRBJ2-5, the V gene TRBV4-1, with no clear D. The length of the CDR3 is 13 residues. V was cut by 0 bases and J by 5 bases, with 7 bases left in between. The V gene's germline CDR1 is MGHRA and CDR2 YSYEKL. The CDR3 loop reads CASSQEGIETQYF. DNA of the CDR3: TGCGCCAGCAGCCAAGAAGGAATCGAGACCCAGTACTTC.

V is TRBV28 and J is TRBJ2-7; 7 bases are shared with TRBD1. The germline V gene encodes CDR1 MDHEN and CDR2 SYDVKM. After removal of 4 bases from V and 3 bases from J, the junction contained 6 bases not matched to a gene. This CDR3 region has 14 residues. The CDR3 region has the DNA TGTGCCAGCAGTTCGGCGACAGGGTACTACGAGCAGTACTTC. This translates into CASSSATGYYEQYF.

The chain is built from TRBV18 and TRBJ2-7; D call uncertain. V dropped 2 bases and J dropped 0 bases, with 14 bases sitting between them. CDR1 KGHSH and CDR2 LQKENI come from the germline V gene. There are 16 residues in the CDR3. CDR3: CASSPFGRQSSYEQYF. CDR3 DNA sequence: TGTGCCAGCTCACCATTCGGACGGCAGAGCTCCTACGAGCAGTACTTC. The full variable domain, in which reference TRBV18 and TRBJ2-7 provide the parts outside the CDR3, is NAGVMQNPRHLVRRRGQEARLRCSPMKGHSHVYWYRQLPEEGLKFMVYLQKENIIDESGMPKERFSAEFPKEGPSILRIQQVVRGDSAAYFCASSPFGRQSSYEQYFGPGTRLTVT.

V and J are TRBV2 and TRBJ2-1, with D possibly being TRBD2 (7 bases). Per germline, CDR1 SNHLY and CDR2 FYNNEI. V lost 0 bases to trimming and J lost 4 bases, with 16 bases between them. This CDR3 contains 17 residues. The chain's CDR3 is CASSEALLGGEYNEQFF. For the CDR3, the DNA is TGTGCCAGCAGTGAAGCGCTTCTAGGGGGGGAATACAATGAGCAGTTCTTC.

The chain carries TRBV9 and TRBJ2-7, with 11 bases that match TRBD1. CDR1 is SGDLS, CDR2 YYNGEE, per germline. V trimming: 3 bases; J trimming: 5 bases; junction bases outside the gene matches: 7. The CDR3 loop spans 15 amino acids. CDR3 residues: CASSGGTGGTDEQYF. DNA for the CDR3: TGTGCCAGCAGCGGGGGGACAGGGGGTACGGACGAGCAGTACTTC. Drawing the rest from reference TRBV9 and TRBJ2-7, the complete variable domain is DSGVTQTPKHLITATGQRVTLRCSPRSGDLSVYWYQQSLDQGLQFLIQYYNGEERAKGNILERFSAQQFPDLHSELNLSSLELGDSALYFCASSGGTGGTDEQYFGPGTRLTVT.

This rearrangement joins TRBV7-2 to TRBJ2-2; D remains ambiguous. Germline V gene sequence: CDR1 SGHTA, CDR2 FQGNSA. This CDR3 has 15 amino acids. V was trimmed by 1 base and J by 5 bases, leaving 11 bases between them. The CDR3 sequence is CASSLVLDKTGELFF. The CDR3 region has the DNA TGTGCCAGCAGCTTAGTTCTAGATAAGACCGGGGAGCTGTTTTTT.

The J gene is TRBJ1-2, the V gene TRBV19; D ambiguous. In germline, CDR1 is LNHDA, CDR2 SQIVND (reference sequence). The CDR3 spans 12 residues. V gave up 7 bases and J gave up 4 bases, with 10 bases separating them. The CDR3 DNA reads TGTGCCAGTATCTCCCCCCTCTATGGCTACACCTTC. It yields the protein CASISPLYGYTF.

This chain joins TRBV10-3 and TRBJ1-1; 9 positions agree with TRBD1. This CDR3 contains 16 residues. With V trimmed by 3 bases and J by 5 bases, 10 bases remained unmatched. CDR1 ENHRY and CDR2 SYGVKD come from the germline V gene. The CDR3, as DNA: TGTGCCATCAGTGACTCGGGGGACAGGGCGGGTACTGAAGCTTTCTTT. Encoded protein: CAISDSGDRAGTEAFF.

The CDR3 region is CASSFGGGPKETQYF. In DNA form, the CDR3 reads TGTGCCAGCAGCTTCGGGGGGGGGCCGAAGGAGACCCAGTACTTC. The chain uses TRBV7-6 and TRBJ2-5; TRBD2 agrees at 8 bases. V shed 3 bases, J shed 5 bases, and the junction held 8 bases outside the gene matches. CDR1 SGHVS and CDR2 FNYEAQ come from the germline V gene. The CDR3 extends over 15 amino acids.